These 13 T cell receptor beta chains were all obtained from the same sample, sequenced in a study of spatial heterogeneity in lung cancer (dated by TCRdb to the late 2010s). This sample's time point label indicates: sample taken at primary tumor resection. The antigens of these receptors remain unknown. The paper's findings and limits, for the study overall: The tumor nonsynonymous mutation count correlated with the number of expanded intratumoral alpha and beta TCRs.

The method behind the library was 5' RACE. Sequencing took place on a NextSeq 500. TCRdb took the public reads, trimmed them with fastp at Q25, ran MiXCR for clone calling and kept in-frame beta chains. Rows merge per CDR3 protein into single entries with the most common DNA and genes. The sample table records over 1,500 distinct CDR3 sequences; over 7% of these occur just once. The leading ten clones occupy 7.5% to 10% of the sample. The sample was lung tumor tissue, taken at surgery. These TCRs come from a female donor with early-stage non-small cell lung cancer.

By share of the sample, this clonotype is medium-sized. The rearrangement joins TRBV10-3 to TRBJ2-7; possibly TRBD1 for D (5 bases). The CDR3 has 16 residues. The V end lost 1 base, the J end lost 1 base, and 14 bases lay between the germline ends. From germline, CDR1 is ENHRY and CDR2 SYGVKD. CDR3 protein: CAISEYPTVGSYEQYF. The CDR3 DNA follows: TGTGCCATCAGTGAGTACCCGACAGTAGGGTCCTACGAGCAGTACTTC.

By share, this clonotype ranks as large (0.1 to 1%). The chain carries TRBV6-2 or TRBV6-3 and TRBJ1-5, with a weak D call TRBD1 (6 bases). CDR1 MNHEY and CDR2 SVGEGT come from the germline V gene. The V end lost 7 bases, the J end lost 2 bases, and 12 bases lay between the germline ends. This CDR3 has 14 residues. As DNA, the CDR3 is TGTGCCAGCATTGATCGACAGGGCAATCAGCCCCAGCATTTT. This codes for CASIDRQGNQPQHF.

By its share, this clonotype is medium-sized. The chain combines TRBV6-5 with TRBJ2-1; D is perhaps TRBD1 (5 bases). V dropped 4 bases and J dropped 1 base, with 14 bases sitting between them. This CDR3 spans 16 amino acids. Per the germline V gene, CDR1 is MNHEY and CDR2 is SVGAGI. The CDR3 reads CASSFISGFSYNEQFF. For the CDR3, the DNA is TGTGCCAGCAGTTTTATATCAGGGTTTTCCTACAATGAGCAGTTCTTC.

By its share, this clonotype is large. The V gene is TRBV29-1, the J gene TRBJ1-1, with D uncertain. CDR1 is SQVTM, CDR2 ANQGSEA, per germline. The germline V and J ends were trimmed by 7 bases and 0 bases, with 9 bases remaining between them. This CDR3 is built from 12 residues. CDR3: CSASLMNTEAFF. Here the CDR3 DNA reads TGCAGCGCTTCACTGATGAACACTGAAGCTTTCTTT. The whole variable domain, filled in from reference TRBV29-1 and TRBJ1-1, reads SAVISQKPSRDICQRGTSLTIQCQVDSQVTMMFWYRQQPGQSLTLIATANQGSEATYESGFVIDKFPISRPNLTFSTLTVSNMSPEDSSIYLCSASLMNTEAFFGQGTRLTVV.

By proportion, this clonotype is large (0.1 to 1%). This chain links TRBV7-2 with TRBJ1-5; TRBD1 matches 7 bases. J gave up 6 bases and V 5 bases, and 13 bases lay outside the gene matches. CDR3 size: 16 residues. Germline CDR1 and CDR2: SGHTA and FQGNSA. In DNA form, the CDR3 reads TGTGCCAGCAGCCTCTCCACAGGGGACAGCGCTCAGCCCCAGCATTTT. Protein product: CASSLSTGDSAQPQHF. The full variable domain, rest sourced from reference TRBV7-2 and TRBJ1-5, is GAGVSQSPSNKVTEKGKDVELRCDPISGHTALYWYRQSLGQGLEFLIYFQGNSAPDKSGLPSDRFSAERTGGSVSTLTIQRTQQEDSAVYLCASSLSTGDSAQPQHFGDGTRLSIL.

By frequency in the sample, this clonotype is medium-sized. Here the CDR3 reads CASSGVRTTINEQFF. CDR3 in DNA: TGTGCCAGCAGTGGGGTACGGACGACAATCAATGAGCAGTTCTTC. The rearrangement joins TRBV6-4 to TRBJ2-1; no reliable D call. The V end lost 4 bases, the J end lost 6 bases, and 16 bases lay between the germline ends. CDR3 length: 15 amino acids. Germline V gene data show CDR1 as MRHNA and CDR2 as SNTAGT.

Judged by abundance, this clonotype is medium-sized (0.01 to 0.1%). V gene TRBV20-1 combines with J gene TRBJ2-5; 12 bases agree with TRBD2. This CDR3 is built from 14 residues. CDR1 is DFQATT and CDR2 is SNEGSKA in the germline V gene (reference sequence). V dropped 1 base and J dropped 4; count of bases not matched to a gene: 1. The CDR3 is CSARASGGAETQYF. The CDR3 DNA sequence: TGCAGTGCTAGAGCTAGCGGGGGGGCAGAGACCCAGTACTTC.

By frequency in the sample, this clonotype is medium-sized (0.01 to 0.1%). This chain uses TRBV4-2 with TRBJ1-2, with TRBD1 identical over 7 bases. In germline, CDR1 is LGHNA, CDR2 YNFKEQ. The CDR3 covers 14 residues. The ends lost 0 bases at V and 4 bases at J; junction bases unmatched: 2. The CDR3 DNA follows: TGTGCCAGCAGCCAAGACCGGACAGGCTATGGCTACACCTTC. It yields the protein CASSQDRTGYGYTF.

Relative to its sample, this clonotype is medium-sized. The rearrangement links TRBV12-3 or TRBV12-4 to TRBJ2-1, with D maybe TRBD2 (5 bases). The CDR3 runs 15 residues. Trimming took 1 base from V and 5 from J, leaving 12 bases between them. This chain's CDR3 is CASSLGHGEHNEQFF. The CDR3 DNA reads TGTGCCAGCAGTTTAGGTCACGGGGAGCACAATGAGCAGTTCTTC.

This clonotype is medium-sized. The chain has TRBV2 and TRBJ2-1; a weak D match, TRBD2 (6 bases). Germline V CDR1 and CDR2: SNHLY, FYNNEI. V lost 5 bases and J lost 7, with 21 bases in between. The CDR3 loop spans 16 amino acids. In nucleotides, the CDR3 is TGTGCCAGCAGTCGGGGCCTTATAGCGGAGAAGAATGAGCAGTTCTTC. Translated: CASSRGLIAEKNEQFF. The variable domain in full, with the rest retrieved from reference TRBV2 and TRBJ2-1, is EPEVTQTPSHQVTQMGQEVILRCVPISNHLYFYWYRQILGQKVEFLVSFYNNEISEKSEIFDDQFSVERPDGSNFTLKIRSTKLEDSAMYFCASSRGLIAEKNEQFFGPGTRLTVL.

This clonotype is medium-sized by share. V gene TRBV5-6 combines with J gene TRBJ2-4, with D perhaps TRBD1 (5 bases). The CDR3 has 16 amino acids. Trimming took off 4 bases at V and 1 base at J, with 15 bases between the two ends. Germline V gene data show CDR1 as SGHDT and CDR2 as YYEEEE. In DNA, the CDR3 is TGTGCCAGCAGCCTTCACCAACCAGGGGCCAAAAACATTCAGTACTTC. Protein sequence: CASSLHQPGAKNIQYF.

This clonotype is medium-sized by share. The chain is built from TRBV5-5 and TRBJ2-5; D possibly corresponds to TRBD1 (5 bases). This CDR3 has 17 residues. The V end was cut by 7 bases, the J end by 2 bases, with 24 bases between. Germline assignment: CDR1 SGHKS and CDR2 YYEKEE (reference sequence). The CDR3 region is CASFQGLHGYLQETQYF. The CDR3, as DNA: TGTGCCAGCTTCCAGGGCCTCCACGGTTACTTACAAGAGACCCAGTACTTC.

By share, this clonotype ranks as large. This chain uses TRBV5-4 with TRBJ2-5; TRBD2 matches 9 bases. This CDR3 contains 16 residues. V gave up 4 bases and J gave up 4 bases; unmatched junction bases: 11. Germline lookup yields CDR1 SGHNT and CDR2 YYREEE (reference sequence). CDR3 sequence: CASSPGVGSGGETQYF. The CDR3 region has the DNA TGTGCCAGCAGCCCAGGTGTGGGTAGCGGGGGAGAGACCCAGTACTTC. Supplemented by reference TRBV5-4 and TRBJ2-5, the full variable domain reads ETGVTQSPTHLIKTRGQQVTLRCSSQSGHNTVSWYQQALGQGPQFIFQYYREEENGRGNFPPRFSGLQFPNYSSELNVNALELDDSALYLCASSPGVGSGGETQYFGPGTRLLVL.